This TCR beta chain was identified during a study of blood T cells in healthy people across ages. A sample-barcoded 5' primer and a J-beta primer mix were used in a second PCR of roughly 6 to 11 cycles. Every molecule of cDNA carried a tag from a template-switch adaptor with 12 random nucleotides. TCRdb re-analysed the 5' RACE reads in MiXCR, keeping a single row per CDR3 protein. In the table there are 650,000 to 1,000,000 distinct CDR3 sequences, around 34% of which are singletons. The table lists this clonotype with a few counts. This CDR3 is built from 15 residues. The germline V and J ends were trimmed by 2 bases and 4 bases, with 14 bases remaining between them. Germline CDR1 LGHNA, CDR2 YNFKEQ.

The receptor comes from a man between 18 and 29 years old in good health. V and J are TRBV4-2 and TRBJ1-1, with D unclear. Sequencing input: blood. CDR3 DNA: TGTGCCAGCAGCCAAATGGACGGTTGGGGCACTGAAGCTTTCTTT. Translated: CASSQMDGWGTEAFF.